Given below is one T cell receptor beta chain in context. Authors' analysis steps: Counts of nucleated cells, estimated from reference gene primer amplification, were obtained. Some clones are missing from TCRdb's copy, which holds only in-frame ones; the method was immunoSEQ multiplex PCR. That table supplies the V and J calls and clone size; D and trimming were determined from the DNA. The sample lists under 250,000 clones; about 86% were seen once. V gave up 5 bases and J gave up 4 bases; unmatched junction bases: 9. The CDR3 is 17 amino acids. Germline V CDR1 and CDR2: SQVTM, ANQGSEA. These data come from a study of blood T cell repertoires in COVID-19. The wider study: Specimens from acute and convalescent COVID-19 originated in the United States, Italy and Spain. In each case, the material was cDNA or gDNA derived from T cells, B-cell-depleted T cells, or PBMCs.

V and J are TRBV29-1 and TRBJ2-6, with 12 nucleotides matching TRBD1. The source of this sequence is a man aged 50-59 years with active or convalescent COVID-19. Sample: peripheral blood. CDR3 in DNA: TGCAGCGTTTCCGGGACAGGGGGCGCGAAAGGGGCCAACGTCCTGACTTTC. Translation: CSVSGTGGAKGANVLTF.